This T cell receptor (beta chain) was obtained from a study of Graves' ophthalmopathy and Graves' hyperthyroidism. Overall study context: A follow-up of 18 months without ophthalmopathy meant that hyperthyroidism was stable. Findings of the study overall: Ophthalmopathy versus stable hyperthyroidism: 13-signature model gave roughly 88% sensitivity, 75% to 82% specificity. Most thyroid clonotypes with frequency above 0.001 were detected in blood too.

TCR beta CDR3 amplification used RNA transcripts. First-round RT-PCR relied on HTBI primers, and a second-round multiplex PCR came next. A single record per CDR3 protein comes from TCRdb applying MiXCR to the multiplex PCR reads. The profile shows around 1,200,000 distinct CDR3 sequences, about two fifths of them singletons. Notes on this clonotype: The antigen is not known.

Diagnosis used clinical symptoms, serum thyroxine, TRAb, thyroid ultrasound and orbital computed tomography. The CDR3 spans 15 residues. With V trimmed by 0 bases and J by 6 bases, 5 bases remained unmatched. Germline lookup yields CDR1 WSHSY and CDR2 SAAADI. This sequence was found in an adult man with Graves' hyperthyroidism. The J gene is TRBJ2-7, the V gene TRBV10-2; 10 nucleotides line up with TRBD1. The specimen sequenced was peripheral blood or thyroid tissue (not recorded which). CDR3 sequence: CASSESLRTGGEQYF. The CDR3 DNA follows: TGCGCCAGCAGTGAGTCACTTAGGACAGGGGGCGAGCAGTACTTC.